The present T cell receptor beta chain was sequenced within a study of cytomegalovirus exposure and HLA in healthy donors. Findings of the study overall: Trimming of TCR beta V- and J-genes showed a link, identified in a later analysis, to a missense DCLRE1C variant.

Comments on this clone: Its antigen is as yet unknown. This sample also contains other DNA sequences that code for the same CDR3.

13 Jbeta primers and 60 Vbeta primers were used for the PCR. Assay used: immunoSEQ multiplex PCR; TCRdb lists only in-frame clones, some missing. The sample has 80,000 or so clones, around 66% seen once. The V and J ends lost 3 bases and 3 bases respectively, with 6 bases between them. The CDR3 spans 12 residues. The germline gives CDR1 KGHSH, CDR2 LQKENI. This TCR was sampled from a man aged 55 to 70 in good health and CMV-seropositive. Sequencing was done on a sample of PBMCs. The chain links TRBV18 to TRBJ2-7, with D possibly being TRBD2 (6 bases). CDR3 in DNA: TGTGCCAGCTCACCGGGGGGCTACGAGCAGTACTTC. Protein product: CASSPGGYEQYF. Full variable domain (missing parts from reference TRBV18 and TRBJ2-7): NAGVMQNPRHLVRRRGQEARLRCSPMKGHSHVYWYRQLPEEGLKFMVYLQKENIIDESGMPKERFSAEFPKEGPSILRIQQVVRGDSAAYFCASSPGGYEQYFGPGTRLTVT.